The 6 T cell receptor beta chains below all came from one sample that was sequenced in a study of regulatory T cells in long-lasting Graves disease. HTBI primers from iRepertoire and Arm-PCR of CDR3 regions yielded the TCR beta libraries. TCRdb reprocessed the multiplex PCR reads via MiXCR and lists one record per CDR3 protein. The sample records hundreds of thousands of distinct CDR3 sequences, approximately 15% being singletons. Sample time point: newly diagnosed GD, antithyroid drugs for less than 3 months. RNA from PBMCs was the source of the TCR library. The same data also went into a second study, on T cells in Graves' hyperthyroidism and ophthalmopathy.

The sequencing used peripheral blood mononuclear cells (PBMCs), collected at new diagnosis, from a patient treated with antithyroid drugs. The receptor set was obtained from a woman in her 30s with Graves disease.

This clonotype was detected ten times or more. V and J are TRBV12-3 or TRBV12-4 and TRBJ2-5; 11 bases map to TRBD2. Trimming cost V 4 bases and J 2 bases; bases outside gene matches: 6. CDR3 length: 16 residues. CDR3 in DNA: TGTGCCAGCAGTTCAACTAGCGGGAGTAATCAAGAGACCCAGTACTTC. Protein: CASSSTSGSNQETQYF.

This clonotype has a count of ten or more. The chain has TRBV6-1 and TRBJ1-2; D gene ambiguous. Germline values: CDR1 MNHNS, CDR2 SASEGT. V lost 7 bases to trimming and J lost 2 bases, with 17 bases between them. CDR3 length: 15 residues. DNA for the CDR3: TGTGCCAGCACAAAGACCGGGGTTAACAACTATGGCTACACCTTC. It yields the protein CASTKTGVNNYGYTF.

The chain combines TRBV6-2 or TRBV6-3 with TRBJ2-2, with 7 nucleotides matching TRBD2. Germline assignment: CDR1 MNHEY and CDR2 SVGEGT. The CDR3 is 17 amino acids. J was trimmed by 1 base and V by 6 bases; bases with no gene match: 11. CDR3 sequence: CASSPGEGSLNTGELFF. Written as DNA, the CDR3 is TGTGCCAGCAGCCCCGGGGAGGGGAGTTTGAACACCGGGGAGCTGTTTTTT.

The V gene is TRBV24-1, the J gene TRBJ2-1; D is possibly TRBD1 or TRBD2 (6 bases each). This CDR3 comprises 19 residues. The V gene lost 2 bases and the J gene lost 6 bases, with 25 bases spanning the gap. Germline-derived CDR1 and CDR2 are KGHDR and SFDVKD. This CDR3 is CATSDYRVLSGRITNEQFF. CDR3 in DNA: TGTGCCACCAGTGATTACAGGGTTTTGAGCGGGCGAATAACCAATGAGCAGTTCTTC.

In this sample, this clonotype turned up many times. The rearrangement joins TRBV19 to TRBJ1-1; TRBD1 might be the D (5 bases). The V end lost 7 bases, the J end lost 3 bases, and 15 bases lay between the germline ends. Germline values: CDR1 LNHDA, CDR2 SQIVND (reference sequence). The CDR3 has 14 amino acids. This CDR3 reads CASNAGDKHTEAFF. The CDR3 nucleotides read TGTGCCAGTAATGCGGGGGATAAACACACTGAAGCTTTCTTT.

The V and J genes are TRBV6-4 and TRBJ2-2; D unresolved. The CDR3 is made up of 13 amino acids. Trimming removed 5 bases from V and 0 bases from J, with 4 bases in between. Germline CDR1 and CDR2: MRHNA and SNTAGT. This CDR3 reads CASSRTNTGELFF. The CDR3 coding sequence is TGTGCCAGCAGTCGGACGAACACCGGGGAGCTGTTTTTT.